This TCR beta chain was retrieved from a study of cytomegalovirus exposure and HLA in healthy donors. Study overall: Of all 400 or so donors who were genotyped, roughly 85% belonged to the Caucasian-associated ancestry cluster.

The CDR3 has 17 residues. Trimming cost V 0 bases and J 4 bases; bases outside gene matches: 9. CDR1 and CDR2 from the germline V gene are SGHDT and YYEEEE. The PCR contained 60 Vbeta and 13 Jbeta primers. The repertoire was sequenced with immunoSEQ multiplex PCR; TCRdb's copy has only in-frame clones and lacks some. Here the sample spans approximately 180,000 clones, roughly 13% being singletons. This clone has a handful of counts. This CDR3 is also generated by other DNA sequences in the sample. The sequence derives from a man aged 50-59 years in good health and CMV-seropositive. Sequencing was carried out using PBMCs. V is TRBV5-6 and J is TRBJ1-3; 8 bases line up with TRBD1. The CDR3 DNA reads TGTGCCAGCAGCTTGGCCTTCGGACAGGGCTTAGGAAACACCATATATTTT. It is translated as CASSLAFGQGLGNTIYF. Looking up the rest from reference TRBV5-6 and TRBJ1-3 gives the full variable domain: DAGVTQSPTHLIKTRGQQVTLRCSPKSGHDTVSWYQQALGQGPQFIFQYYEEEERQRGNFPDRFSGHQFPNYSSELNVNALLLGDSALYLCASSLAFGQGLGNTIYFGEGSWLTVV.